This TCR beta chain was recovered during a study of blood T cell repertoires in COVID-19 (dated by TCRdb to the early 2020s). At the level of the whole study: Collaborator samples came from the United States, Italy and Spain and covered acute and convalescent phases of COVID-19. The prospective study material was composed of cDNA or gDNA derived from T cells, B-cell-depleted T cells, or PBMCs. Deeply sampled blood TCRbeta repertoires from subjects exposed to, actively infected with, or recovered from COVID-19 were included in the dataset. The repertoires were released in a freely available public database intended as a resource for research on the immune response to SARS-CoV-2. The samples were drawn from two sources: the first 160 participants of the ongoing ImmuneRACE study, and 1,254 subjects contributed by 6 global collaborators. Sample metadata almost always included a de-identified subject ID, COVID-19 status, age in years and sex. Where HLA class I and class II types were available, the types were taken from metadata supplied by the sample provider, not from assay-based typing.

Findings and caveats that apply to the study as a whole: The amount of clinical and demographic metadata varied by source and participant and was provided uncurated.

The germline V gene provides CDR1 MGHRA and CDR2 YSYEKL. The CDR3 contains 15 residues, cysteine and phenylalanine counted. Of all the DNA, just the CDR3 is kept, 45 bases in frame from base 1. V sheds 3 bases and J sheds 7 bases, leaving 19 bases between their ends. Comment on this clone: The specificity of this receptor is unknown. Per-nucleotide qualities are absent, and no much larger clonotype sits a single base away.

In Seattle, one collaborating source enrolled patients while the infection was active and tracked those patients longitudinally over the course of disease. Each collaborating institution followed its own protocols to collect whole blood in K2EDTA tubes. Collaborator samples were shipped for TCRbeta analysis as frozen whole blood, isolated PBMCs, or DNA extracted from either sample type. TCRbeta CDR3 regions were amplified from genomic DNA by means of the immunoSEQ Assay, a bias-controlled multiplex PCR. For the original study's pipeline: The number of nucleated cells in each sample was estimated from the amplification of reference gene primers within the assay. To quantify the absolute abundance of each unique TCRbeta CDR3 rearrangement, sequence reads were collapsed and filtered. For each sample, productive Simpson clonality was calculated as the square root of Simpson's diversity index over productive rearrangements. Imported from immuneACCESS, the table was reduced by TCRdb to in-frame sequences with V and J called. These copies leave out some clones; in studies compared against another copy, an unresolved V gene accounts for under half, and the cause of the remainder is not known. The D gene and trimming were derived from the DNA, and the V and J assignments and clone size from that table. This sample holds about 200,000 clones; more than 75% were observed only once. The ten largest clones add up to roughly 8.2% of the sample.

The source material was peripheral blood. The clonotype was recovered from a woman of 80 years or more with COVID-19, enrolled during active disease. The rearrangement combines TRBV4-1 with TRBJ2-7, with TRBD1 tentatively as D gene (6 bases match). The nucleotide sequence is TGCGCCAGCAGCCAGACCGGGACAAAGCCTTTGGAGCAGTACTTC. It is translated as CASSQTGTKPLEQYF.